These 9 T cell receptor beta chains were sequenced from one sample in a study of molecular identifiers for immune sequencing clone quantification. TCRdb reprocessed the PCR reads via MiXCR and lists one record per CDR3 protein. The sample has about 630,000 distinct CDR3 sequences; 25% are singletons. Source material: naive CD8+ T cells from blood, with Jurkat cell RNA spiked in. Subset described: FACS-sorted CD8+CD4-CCR7+CD45RA+ naive T cells. These receptors came from a human donor in good health. Some libraries in this study had Jurkat cell RNA spiked in.

This clonotype was seen only a few times. This chain links TRBV20-1 with TRBJ2-5; possible D gene TRBD2, 6 bases. V was pared by 0 bases and J by 1 base, with 15 bases between. The CDR3 is 16 residues long. CDR1 and CDR2 from the germline V gene are DFQATT and SNEGSKA (reference sequence). The CDR3 nucleotides read TGCAGTGCTAGAGATTGGAACGGGAGCTCCCAAGAGACCCAGTACTTC. Translated, it gives CSARDWNGSSQETQYF.

The chain combines TRBV7-9 with TRBJ2-7; 12 nucleotides align to TRBD2. Losses at the gene ends were 5 bases for V and 2 bases for J; bases not matched to a gene: 13. The CDR3 totals 18 residues. Germline V gene sequence: CDR1 SEHNR, CDR2 FQNEAQ (reference sequence). The CDR3 DNA reads as TGTGCCAGCAGCCATCCGCGACTAGCGGGAGATAATACCTACGAGCAGTACTTC. Its translation is CASSHPRLAGDNTYEQYF.

This clonotype was seen more than once but under ten times. This chain connects TRBV5-1 to TRBJ2-1; 9 bases are shared with TRBD1. CDR3 length: 15 residues. Germline V lookup: CDR1 SGHRS, CDR2 YFSETQ. The ends lost 4 bases at V and 7 bases at J; junction bases unmatched: 9. The CDR3 loop reads CASSRTRDRANEQFF. In DNA, the CDR3 is TGCGCCAGCAGCCGGACCCGGGACAGGGCGAATGAGCAGTTCTTC.

V and J are TRBV13 and TRBJ1-1; a possible D gene is TRBD1 (5 bases). V dropped 4 bases and J dropped 4 bases, with 10 bases sitting between them. This CDR3 comprises 13 residues. Per the germline V gene, CDR1 is PRHDT and CDR2 is FYEKMQ (reference sequence). The CDR3 spells CASSSGHTTEAFF. CDR3 bases: TGTGCCAGCAGCTCAGGACACACCACTGAAGCTTTCTTT.

This chain links TRBV28 with TRBJ1-1; no reliable D call. CDR1 and CDR2 from the germline V gene are MDHEN and SYDVKM. Trimming removed 3 bases from V and 1 base from J, with 9 bases in between. The CDR3 has 14 residues. This chain's CDR3 is CASSFRLGNTEAFF. DNA for the CDR3: TGTGCCAGCAGTTTTCGTTTAGGGAACACTGAAGCTTTCTTT.

This sequence joins TRBV12-3 or TRBV12-4 and TRBJ1-2, with D tentatively TRBD1 (5 bases). CDR3 size: 14 residues. Between the trimmed V and J ends, which lost 6 bases and 1 base, there was a span of 12 bases. The DNA for the CDR3 is TGTGCCAGCAGCCTAAGGGGTGGTAACTATGGCTACACCTTC. Amino acid sequence: CASSLRGGNYGYTF.

This clonotype was counted many times. The chain uses TRBV29-1 and TRBJ2-1; no clear D gene. Trimming pared 4 bases from V and 2 bases from J, leaving 15 bases between. This CDR3 is built from 15 residues. Germline V gives CDR1 SQVTM, CDR2 ANQGSEA. CDR3 DNA sequence: TGCAGCGTTGTAGGTCCTATAGCACCCTACAATGAGCAGTTCTTC. Amino acids: CSVVGPIAPYNEQFF.

Notes on this clonotype: This may be a read error, as it is one base from a much larger clone. Here the CDR3 omits its conserved ending phenylalanine or tryptophan, so a read error is the likely source. The chain links TRBV28 to TRBJ2-3; possibly TRBD1 for D (7 bases). Germline values: CDR1 MDHEN, CDR2 SYDVKM. The CDR3 totals 15 residues. V lost 5 bases and J 6 bases, leaving 18 bases between the germline ends. The CDR3 is CASSMLRDSGDTQYS. CDR3 DNA: TGTGCCAGCAGTATGCTGCGGGACAGCGGGGATACGCAGTATTCT.

Note on this clonotype: The junction differs from germline at one of its ends, possibly a read error. The V gene is TRBV6-2 or TRBV6-3, the J gene TRBJ2-1; D not certain. The CDR3 totals 16 residues. CDR1 and CDR2 (germline): MNHEY, SVGEGT. Written as DNA, the CDR3 is TGTGCCAGCAGTTACGCCGCAGTGAACCCCTACAATGAGCAGCTCTTC. Translation: CASSYAAVNPYNEQLF.